This TCR beta chain was documented in a study of Ad26.COV2.S vaccination and SARS-CoV-2 variants (dated by TCRdb to about 2021). About the investigation overall: TCRbeta repertoire sequencing was used to assess the specificity and breadth of SARS-CoV-2-reactive T cell receptors after Ad26.COV2.S vaccination. The TCR-sequenced set comprised approximately 32 samples: around 20 Ad26.COV2.S vaccine recipients, 5 placebo recipients and 8 SARS-CoV-2 convalescent individuals.

Comment on this clone: The target of this receptor is not known. No base quality values were provided; no much bigger clone lies one nucleotide off.

After removal of 3 bases from V and 8 bases from J, the junction retains 4 bases not matched to a gene. Including the terminal cysteine and phenylalanine, the CDR3 comprises 15 residues. Here the CDR3 DNA is all that survives: 45 bases in frame from base 1. Looking up the germline V gene yields CDR1 MGHRA and CDR2 YSYEKL. Paper-wide results and their limitations: Comparable non-spike TCR breadth was observed between vaccine and placebo recipients, consistent with only spike being contained in the vaccine. The authors noted that total T cell responses may have been underestimated by the TCR breadth and depth analyses. After vaccination, spike-specific CD8+ and CD4+ T cell responses were reported to show substantial breadth. Ad26.COV2.S recipients had higher spike-specific TCR breadth than placebo recipients (P = 0.0014).

The time point label corresponds to: individuals recovered from natural SARS-CoV-2 infection. The immunoSEQ Assay was the method used to sequence TCRbeta CDR3 regions. After extraction, genomic DNA underwent amplification by bias-controlled multiplex PCR, followed by high-throughput sequencing. In the paper's pipeline: To quantify the absolute abundance of every unique TCRbeta CDR3 region, sequences were collapsed and filtered. T cell fraction was estimated by normalization of TCRbeta template counts to usable DNA, with usable DNA being measured through amplification of reference genes present in all nucleated cells. Repertoire TCRs were annotated as SARS-CoV-2-specific by exact matching of V gene, CDR3 amino acid sequence and J gene to a known reactive TCR set. MIRA supplied the reference SARS-CoV-2 TCR set, which was filtered for enrichment in COVID-19-positive ImmuneCODE repertoires so that public or cross-reactive TCRs were removed. Using the MIRA antigens, annotated TCRs were further analysed by specific ORF or by position within an ORF. Depth was the summed frequency of annotated unique rearrangements, while breadth was defined as annotated unique rearrangements over total unique productive rearrangements. Group comparisons of TCR breadth used two-sided Wilcoxon rank-sum tests. This immuneACCESS table, as held by TCRdb, lists in-frame sequences with V and J called but not all clones. Of the missing ones, under half trace to an unresolved V gene in checked studies; the others have no known cause. V and J calls and clone size are those listed in that table; D and trimming were worked out from the DNA. This sample gives under 150,000 clones in total; about nine tenths of them show up just once. Of the sample, about 5% falls within the top ten clones.

This receptor was taken from a human donor who had recovered from COVID-19. The chain is made from TRBV4-1 and TRBJ1-4, with 12 bases matching TRBD1. Sequencing was performed on peripheral blood, taken after recovery from COVID-19. The CDR3 region: CASSQAGTGGEKLFF. The DNA reads TGCGCCAGCAGCCAGGCTGGGACAGGGGGCGAAAAACTGTTTTTT.